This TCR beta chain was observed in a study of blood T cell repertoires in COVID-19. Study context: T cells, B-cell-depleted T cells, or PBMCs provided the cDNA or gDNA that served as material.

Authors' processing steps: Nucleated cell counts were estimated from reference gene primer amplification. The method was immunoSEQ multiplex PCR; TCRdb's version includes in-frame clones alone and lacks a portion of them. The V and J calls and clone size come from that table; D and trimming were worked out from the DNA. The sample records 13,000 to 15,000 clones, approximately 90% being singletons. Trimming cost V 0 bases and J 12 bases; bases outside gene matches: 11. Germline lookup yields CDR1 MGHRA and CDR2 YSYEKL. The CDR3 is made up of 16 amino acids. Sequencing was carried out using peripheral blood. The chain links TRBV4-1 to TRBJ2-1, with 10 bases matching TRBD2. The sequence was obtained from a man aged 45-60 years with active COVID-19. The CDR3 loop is CASSQDTSGRAGGQFF. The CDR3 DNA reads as TGCGCCAGCAGCCAAGATACAAGCGGGAGGGCCGGGGGGCAGTTCTTC.